The 14 T cell receptor beta chains presented below share a single source sample, sequenced in a study of CD8 T cells in ankylosing spondylitis. Broader study findings: What seemed typical of ankylosing spondylitis blood was a TCR beta motif built from several highly homologous variants.

Antigens for these TCRs are unknown. TCRdb independently ran MiXCR on the 5' RACE reads; one entry per CDR3 protein. There are 700,000 to 850,000 distinct CDR3 sequences in the sample; about 12% occur only once, and around 0.51% lies in the top ten. Material: blood, either unsorted or a sorted T cell fraction (not recorded which). The source of these receptors is a male donor with ankylosing spondylitis.

The chain employs TRBV7-2 and TRBJ2-5; 13 bases map to TRBD2. Trimming removed 3 bases from V and 7 bases from J; junction bases left unmatched: 5. The CDR3 is 15 amino acids. Looked up from germline, CDR1 is SGHTA and CDR2 is FQGNSA. The CDR3 sequence: CASSFGTSGVGTQYF. CDR3 DNA sequence: TGTGCCAGCAGCTTTGGGACTAGCGGGGTTGGGACCCAGTACTTC. Variable domain in full (rest from reference TRBV7-2 and TRBJ2-5): GAGVSQSPSNKVTEKGKDVELRCDPISGHTALYWYRQSLGQGLEFLIYFQGNSAPDKSGLPSDRFSAERTGGSVSTLTIQRTQQEDSAVYLCASSFGTSGVGTQYFGPGTRLLVL.

The chain employs TRBV5-1 and TRBJ2-2; 8 positions agree with TRBD1. The length of the CDR3 is 15 residues. The V gene end was trimmed by 3 bases and the J gene end by 4 bases; junction bases not matched to a gene: 5. Germline lookup yields CDR1 SGHRS and CDR2 YFSETQ. CDR3: CASSSWTGPTGELFF. CDR3 DNA sequence: TGCGCCAGCAGCTCTTGGACAGGGCCCACCGGGGAGCTGTTTTTT.

This clonotype came up a few times. The rearrangement joins TRBV5-1 to TRBJ2-1; 12 bases agree with TRBD2. In germline, CDR1 is SGHRS, CDR2 YFSETQ. The CDR3 contains 16 residues. Trimming cost V 4 bases and J 7 bases; bases outside gene matches: 9. The CDR3 loop is CASSGRLAGAENEQFF. The CDR3 nucleotides are TGCGCCAGCAGCGGGCGACTAGCGGGAGCTGAAAATGAGCAGTTCTTC.

The chain couples TRBV7-3 to TRBJ2-5, with 10 bases fitting TRBD2. CDR3 length: 15 residues. Germline CDR1 SGHTA, CDR2 FQGTGA. The junction had 3 bases not matched to a gene; V was cut back by 1 base and J by 4 bases. The CDR3 DNA follows: TGTGCCAGCAGCTTAATGTCTAGCGGGGGAGAGACCCAGTACTTC. This codes for CASSLMSSGGETQYF.

This clonotype occurred a few times. CDR3 amino acids: CASSVAVGDIYEQYF. The CDR3 DNA reads TGTGCCAGCAGCGTAGCTGTGGGGGATATTTACGAGCAGTACTTC. The chain joins TRBV9 to TRBJ2-7; D tentatively fits TRBD1 or TRBD2 (5 bases each). CDR3 size: 15 residues. The germline V and J ends were trimmed by 0 bases and 4 bases, with 14 bases remaining between them. The germline V gene encodes CDR1 SGDLS and CDR2 YYNGEE.

The chain employs TRBV3-1 and TRBJ1-2; D is unclear. The germline CDR1 and CDR2 sequences are LGHDT and YNNKEL (reference sequence). V lost 2 bases and J lost 7, with 14 bases in between. This CDR3 has 14 amino acids. DNA for the CDR3: TGTGCCAGCAGCCAAAACCTAAGAGCAGTTGGCTACACCTTC. Translated, it gives CASSQNLRAVGYTF.

A few counts support this clonotype. This rearrangement joins TRBV2 to TRBJ2-7, with 10 bases aligning to TRBD2. This CDR3 is 16 amino acids long. CDR1 SNHLY and CDR2 FYNNEI come from the germline V gene. With V trimmed by 4 bases and J by 2 bases, 8 bases remained unmatched. The CDR3 region is CASSGVISGRPYEQYF. CDR3 in DNA: TGTGCCAGCAGTGGAGTAATTAGCGGGAGGCCCTACGAGCAGTACTTC.

There are many counts of this clonotype. The chain recombines TRBV5-1 with TRBJ2-1; 7 bases fit TRBD1. CDR3 size: 14 residues. CDR1 SGHRS and CDR2 YFSETQ come from the germline V gene. V lost 4 bases and J lost 5; bases outside the gene matches: 6. The DNA of the CDR3 is TGCGCCAGCAGCACGACGACAGGGAACAATGAGCAGTTCTTC. Translated: CASSTTTGNNEQFF.

The gene calls are TRBV20-1 and TRBJ1-4; weak D call: TRBD1 (5 bases). The CDR3 is made up of 15 amino acids. Deletions cut 2 bases from V and 7 bases from J, with 17 bases between. Germline assignment: CDR1 DFQATT and CDR2 SNEGSKA (reference sequence). The CDR3 loop is CSARKTGTDVEKLFF. CDR3 DNA sequence: TGCAGTGCTAGAAAGACCGGGACGGATGTTGAAAAACTGTTTTTT.

This clonotype has just a few counts. The CDR3, as DNA: TGTGCCAGCAGTTACTCGAACGGGTTGAATCAGCCCCAGCATTTT. As protein: CASSYSNGLNQPQHF. The gene calls are TRBV6-5 and TRBJ1-5; D unclear. This CDR3 spans 15 amino acids. Trimming stripped 0 bases from V and 4 bases from J, with 10 bases between. Germline values: CDR1 MNHEY, CDR2 SVGAGI.

This chain links TRBV7-2 with TRBJ2-5, with D unresolved. The CDR3 sequence is 14 residues long. V lost 8 bases and J lost 4, with 17 bases in between. Looked up from germline, CDR1 is SGHTA and CDR2 is FQGNSA. As DNA, the CDR3 is TGTGCCAGCGGGCCAAGTCGGCTCCGAGAGACCCAGTACTTC. Residues: CASGPSRLRETQYF. Filled out from reference TRBV7-2 and TRBJ2-5, the complete variable domain reads GAGVSQSPSNKVTEKGKDVELRCDPISGHTALYWYRQSLGQGLEFLIYFQGNSAPDKSGLPSDRFSAERTGGSVSTLTIQRTQQEDSAVYLCASGPSRLRETQYFGPGTRLLVL.

The chain uses TRBV20-1 and TRBJ1-5; 9 bases align to TRBD1. Germline values: CDR1 DFQATT, CDR2 SNEGSKA (reference sequence). CDR3 length: 13 amino acids. J lost 5 bases, V lost 6 bases, and 5 bases had no gene match. For the CDR3, the DNA is TGCAGTGCCCGGACAGGGGCCTATCAGCCCCAGCATTTT. Protein product: CSARTGAYQPQHF.

The V call is TRBV9, the J call TRBJ2-1; TRBD2 aligns across 7 bases. Germline V gene data show CDR1 as SGDLS and CDR2 as YYNGEE. This CDR3 comprises 16 residues. V dropped 0 bases and J dropped 2; count of bases not matched to a gene: 5. The CDR3 region has the DNA TGTGCCAGCAGCGTAGCGGCGGGAGATACCTACAATGAGCAGTTCTTC. It specifies CASSVAAGDTYNEQFF.

This clonotype was seen more than once but under ten times. CDR3 sequence: CASSAGLTGETQYF. For the CDR3, the DNA is TGTGCCAGCAGCGCGGGCCTGACCGGAGAGACCCAGTACTTC. The chain joins TRBV6-2 or TRBV6-3 to TRBJ2-5; maybe TRBD2 (5 bases). From germline, CDR1 is MNHEY and CDR2 SVGEGT. The CDR3 runs 14 residues. Deletions cut 6 bases from V and 4 bases from J, with 15 bases between.